The 29 T cell receptor beta chains below all came from one sample that was sequenced in a study of shared clonotypes between healthy human individuals. TCRdb's table, derived via immunoSEQ multiplex PCR, lists solely in-frame clones and lacks some. This table has a few million clones, around 90% appearing once. Material: naive CD4+ T cells from PBMCs. Subset reported: CD45RA+ positively selected. These receptors were obtained from a young man in good health. Some clones in this sample may be carry-over from other donors' samples.

This clone was found once. This chain connects TRBV29-1 to TRBJ2-1; the D is unclear. The germline gives CDR1 SQVTM, CDR2 ANQGSEA. This CDR3 region has 12 residues. The germline V and J ends were trimmed by 3 bases and 8 bases, with 11 bases remaining between them. CDR3 sequence: CSVEPTVHEQFF. As DNA, the CDR3 is TGCAGCGTTGAGCCCACAGTGCATGAGCAGTTCTTC.

As to this clone: Other DNA sequences from this sample encode an identical CDR3 as well. The chain employs TRBV27 and TRBJ1-2; possible D gene TRBD1, 6 bases. Germline V gene sequence: CDR1 MNHEY, CDR2 SMNVEV (reference sequence). With 1 base removed from V and 2 bases from J, the gap between germline ends came to 11 bases. The CDR3 extends over 15 amino acids. CDR3 nucleotide sequence: TGTGCCAGCAGTTTATTAGGGGGTCCCAACTATGGCTACACCTTC. Encoded protein: CASSLLGGPNYGYTF.

This clone is a singleton in its sample. The chain carries TRBV25-1 and TRBJ2-7, with D perhaps matching TRBD1 (6 bases). The CDR3 consists of 15 residues. Looked up from germline, CDR1 is MGHDK and CDR2 is SYGVNS. With 5 bases removed from V and 3 bases from J, the gap between germline ends came to 17 bases. This CDR3 reads CASSTRGGALYEQYF. CDR3 DNA sequence: TGTGCCAGCAGTACCCGAGGGGGAGCCCTCTACGAGCAGTACTTC.

The genes are TRBV7-8 and TRBJ1-5; D possibly corresponds to TRBD1 (5 bases). V was trimmed by 1 base and J by 5 bases, leaving 15 bases between them. Per germline, CDR1 SGHVS and CDR2 FQNEAQ. The CDR3 has 16 residues. CDR3 DNA: TGTGCCAGCAGCTTAGGGGGCGGTAGACCGGATCAGCCCCAGCATTTT. It specifies CASSLGGGRPDQPQHF.

The chain has TRBV12-5 and TRBJ1-2; D is unclear. The length of the CDR3 is 16 residues. Germline V gene lookup returns CDR1 LGHNT and CDR2 FRNRAP. The V and J ends lost 6 bases and 2 bases respectively, with 19 bases between them. DNA of the CDR3: TGTGCTAGTGGCCGGGAAAGGTCCGATTCAAACTATGGCTACACCTTC. Translation gives CASGRERSDSNYGYTF.

This clone has only one observation. The same CDR3 can be traced to other DNA sequences in this sample. The chain recombines TRBV28 with TRBJ1-4; D perhaps matches TRBD1 (6 bases). V lost 4 bases and J lost 5, with 14 bases in between. The CDR3 has 15 amino acids. The germline CDR1 and CDR2 sequences are MDHEN and SYDVKM. CDR3 in DNA: TGTGCCAGCAGTTCGCCGGGACAAGTCAATGAAAAACTGTTTTTT. This gives the protein CASSSPGQVNEKLFF.

The rearrangement links TRBV4-2 to TRBJ2-6; 12 nucleotides match TRBD1. Germline-derived CDR1 and CDR2 are LGHNA and YNFKEQ. The CDR3 sequence is 19 residues long. The ends lost 4 bases at V and 3 bases at J; junction bases unmatched: 10. The CDR3 DNA follows: TGTGCCAGCAGCCCTGATTCCGGGACAGGGGGCTTTGGGGCCAACGTCCTGACTTTC. It codes for CASSPDSGTGGFGANVLTF.

Here the CDR3 DNA reads TGTGCCAGCTCCCCCACTCTCGTCGATGAGCAGTTCTTC. Residues: CASSPTLVDEQFF. The V call is TRBV18, the J call TRBJ2-1; D remains unclear. Germline CDR1 KGHSH, CDR2 LQKENI. Trimming cost V 6 bases and J 8 bases, with 14 bases left between them. CDR3 length: 13 amino acids.

The genes are TRBV27 and TRBJ2-5, with D perhaps matching TRBD2 (5 bases). This CDR3 has 18 amino acids. From germline, CDR1 is MNHEY and CDR2 SMNVEV (reference sequence). Trimming removed 5 bases from V and 5 bases from J, with 27 bases in between. The CDR3 loop reads CASSPTYTSSRRGETQYF. The DNA for the CDR3 is TGTGCCAGCAGTCCCACCTACACATCCTCAAGGCGAGGGGAGACCCAGTACTTC.

This sequence joins TRBV6-1 and TRBJ1-5, with TRBD1 matching over 8 bases. This CDR3 has 14 residues. V was clipped by 6 bases and J by 3 bases; unmatched bases: 4. Germline V gene lookup returns CDR1 MNHNS and CDR2 SASEGT. The CDR3 DNA reads as TGTGCCAGCAGGGAGGACAGGGTCAATCAGCCCCAGCATTTT. The encoded protein is CASREDRVNQPQHF.

The count of this clone is one. At one of its ends the junction is not consistent with the germline gene, which may arise from a read error. The V call is TRBV18, the J call TRBJ1-4; the D gene is possibly TRBD1 (5 bases). CDR3 length: 14 amino acids. Per germline, CDR1 KGHSH and CDR2 LQKENI. This CDR3 is CASSPGRANDKLFF. CDR3 nucleotide sequence: TGTGCCAGCTCACCGGGACGGGCAAATGATAAACTGTTTTTT.

Concerning this clone itself: This specimen includes other DNA sequences encoding the same CDR3. The V call is TRBV2, the J call TRBJ2-7, with D unclear. CDR3 length: 11 amino acids. The V and J ends lost 0 bases and 6 bases respectively, with 3 bases between them. CDR1 SNHLY and CDR2 FYNNEI come from the germline V gene. The CDR3 DNA sequence: TGTGCCAGCAGTGAAGCTGGCGAGCAGTACTTC. It is translated as CASSEAGEQYF.

The chain combines TRBV6-1 with TRBJ2-5; D could derive from TRBD1 or TRBD2 (6 bases each). Trimming left V 7 bases short and J 4 bases short, with 16 bases between. The CDR3 has 14 amino acids. Germline V gives CDR1 MNHNS, CDR2 SASEGT. Here the CDR3 DNA reads TGTGCCAGCATCCTAGACAGGCGGGGAGAGACCCAGTACTTC. This sequence encodes CASILDRRGETQYF.

The rearrangement joins TRBV7-3 to TRBJ2-5, with D possibly being TRBD1 (6 bases). The CDR3 is made up of 14 amino acids. Trimming removed 4 bases from V and 7 bases from J, with 16 bases in between. In germline, CDR1 is SGHTA, CDR2 FQGTGA. Written as DNA, the CDR3 is TGTGCCAGCAGCTCGGGACACCGGGTGGGGACCCAGTACTTC. It specifies CASSSGHRVGTQYF.

J is TRBJ1-5 and V is TRBV27, with D possibly being TRBD1 (5 bases). Trimming cost V 0 bases and J 0 bases, with 15 bases left between them. The CDR3 runs 18 residues. The V gene's germline CDR1 is MNHEY and CDR2 SMNVEV (reference sequence). Written as DNA, the CDR3 is TGTGCCAGCAGTTTATCGTTTAGGGGATCGAGTAGCAATCAGCCCCAGCATTTT. Protein: CASSLSFRGSSSNQPQHF.

The chain couples TRBV11-2 to TRBJ2-1, with 9 bases that match TRBD2. The CDR3 contains 16 residues. The ends lost 4 bases at V and 6 bases at J; junction bases unmatched: 10. Germline CDR1 and CDR2: SGHAT and FQNNGV. The CDR3: CASSSSRGRVGNEQFF. The CDR3 DNA follows: TGTGCCAGCAGCTCCTCCCGCGGGAGGGTTGGCAATGAGCAGTTCTTC.

This clone occurred once. This rearrangement joins TRBV21-1 to TRBJ2-3; no check of the table's D call, TRBD2, against the DNA was made. TRBV21-1 counts as a pseudogene. This CDR3 contains 19 residues. The CDR3: CARMMGLAGSSPSTDTQYF. The CDR3 bases are TGTGCCAGGATGATGGGACTAGCGGGATCTTCGCCTAGCACAGATACGCAGTATTTT.

The chain couples TRBV9 to TRBJ1-4; tentative D call: TRBD1 (6 bases). Per germline, CDR1 SGDLS and CDR2 YYNGEE. CDR3 length: 14 residues. V was trimmed by 3 bases and J by 3 bases, leaving 9 bases between them. The CDR3 region is CASSGQVANEKLFF. For the CDR3, the DNA is TGTGCCAGCAGCGGACAGGTGGCTAATGAAAAACTGTTTTTT.

This chain connects TRBV7-9 to TRBJ2-1, with unresolved D. Per the germline V gene, CDR1 is SEHNR and CDR2 is FQNEAQ (reference sequence). Trimming took off 6 bases at V and 7 bases at J, with 19 bases between the two ends. The CDR3 runs 15 residues. This chain's CDR3 is CASSPEMYTKNEQFF. DNA for the CDR3: TGTGCCAGCAGTCCAGAAATGTATACAAAGAATGAGCAGTTCTTC.

In this sample, this clone turned up once. The chain employs TRBV11-2 and TRBJ2-7, with D perhaps assigned TRBD1 or TRBD2 (5 bases each). Trimming took 0 bases from V and 2 from J, leaving 11 bases between them. Germline V CDR1 and CDR2: SGHAT, FQNNGV. The CDR3 consists of 15 residues. The chain's CDR3 is CASSLEGTRAYEQYF. CDR3 nucleotides: TGTGCCAGCAGCTTAGAAGGGACCAGGGCCTACGAGCAGTACTTC.

The CDR3, as DNA: TGTGCCAGCTCACCTGAGAATATCGGCAAAAACATTCAGTACTTC. Translating gives CASSPENIGKNIQYF. The chain carries TRBV18 and TRBJ2-4; no clear D. There are 15 residues in the CDR3. Germline CDR1 is KGHSH and CDR2 is LQKENI. Trimming shortened V by 3 bases and J by 3 bases, and 12 bases separated the two germline ends.

J is TRBJ1-1 and V is TRBV28; D is possibly TRBD1 (5 bases). The V and J ends lost 1 base and 2 bases respectively, with 17 bases between them. The CDR3 is made up of 17 amino acids. Germline lookup yields CDR1 MDHEN and CDR2 SYDVKM. CDR3 DNA: TGTGCCAGCAGTTTATTGGGCGGACTAGACAGAAACACTGAAGCTTTCTTT. It translates to CASSLLGGLDRNTEAFF.

The rearrangement joins TRBV5-4 to TRBJ1-5, with D possibly being TRBD1 (5 bases). In germline, CDR1 is SGHNT, CDR2 YYREEE (reference sequence). This CDR3 is 18 amino acids long. Trimming shortened V by 2 bases and J by 0 bases, and 18 bases separated the two germline ends. CDR3 loop: CASSFRTGFGTSNQPQHF. CDR3 nucleotides: TGTGCCAGCAGCTTCCGAACAGGATTTGGGACTAGCAATCAGCCCCAGCATTTT.

The chain joins TRBV11-2 to TRBJ2-5; 7 bases fit TRBD1. This CDR3 is built from 13 residues. Per germline, CDR1 SGHAT and CDR2 FQNNGV. Germline trimming cut 2 bases from V and 4 bases from J; bases unmatched to any gene: 1. The CDR3 DNA reads as TGTGCCAGCAGCTTAAGACAGGGAGAGACCCAGTACTTC. Residues: CASSLRQGETQYF.

The CDR3 loop reads CASSLPGQGPYTYEQYF. Here the CDR3 DNA reads TGTGCCAGCAGCCTCCCCGGGCAGGGCCCGTACACCTACGAGCAGTACTTC. The genes are TRBV7-2 and TRBJ2-7, with a possible D match to TRBD1 (5 bases). V shed 5 bases and J shed 2 bases, with 22 bases lying between them. This CDR3 region has 17 residues. Germline values: CDR1 SGHTA, CDR2 FQGNSA.

The chain has TRBV28 and TRBJ1-1; D gene uncertain. The CDR3 loop spans 11 amino acids. Germline V gene sequence: CDR1 MDHEN, CDR2 SYDVKM. V lost 7 bases and J 3 bases, leaving 6 bases between the germline ends. The DNA for the CDR3 is TGTGCCAGCAAGGGCTACACTGAAGCTTTCTTT. It codes for CASKGYTEAFF.

This CDR3 is CASSLGFSGLGYTF. CDR3 in DNA: TGTGCCAGCAGCTTGGGATTTTCGGGGCTTGGCTACACCTTC. This chain joins TRBV5-4 and TRBJ1-2, with TRBD1 as a possible D gene (5 bases). Germline V gene data show CDR1 as SGHNT and CDR2 as YYREEE (reference sequence). The CDR3 has 14 amino acids. The V gene lost 0 bases and the J gene lost 7 bases, with 13 bases spanning the gap.

The rearrangement links TRBV6-1 to TRBJ1-2; no firm D call. V lost 5 bases and J 4 bases, leaving 8 bases between the germline ends. The germline V gene encodes CDR1 MNHNS and CDR2 SASEGT. The CDR3 loop spans 12 amino acids. CDR3 bases: TGTGCCAGCAGTTTCGAGGGCTATGGCTACACCTTC. Encoded protein: CASSFEGYGYTF.

For this clone: Additional DNA sequences in this sample encode the identical CDR3. This chain joins TRBV7-9 and TRBJ1-5; the D is unclear. Trimming took 5 bases from V and 2 from J, leaving 13 bases between them. This CDR3 has 15 amino acids. Germline CDR1 is SEHNR and CDR2 is FQNEAQ (reference sequence). CDR3 coding DNA: TGTGCCAGCAGCCCCCTGGGCGGAGGCAATCAGCCCCAGCATTTT. Its protein is CASSPLGGGNQPQHF.